A single TCR beta chain is shown here with its context. The antigen is not known. The data stem from a study of T cells in Graves' hyperthyroidism and ophthalmopathy. There are 13 residues in the CDR3. The germline CDR1 and CDR2 sequences are SQVTM and ANQGSEA. Germline trimming cut 4 bases from V and 12 bases from J; bases unmatched to any gene: 8. Clinicians diagnosed patients from clinical symptoms, serum thyroxine and TRAb, thyroid ultrasound and orbital computed tomography. Study conclusions and caveats: Within blood appeared most thyroid clonotypes that had expanded above 0.001. Ophthalmopathy got predicted by the model a median about 6.7 months before its onset. By a 13 V-J model, ophthalmopathy was set apart from stable hyperthyroidism.

Template material for amplifying TCR beta CDR3 regions consisted of RNA transcripts. During a first-round RT-PCR of the TCR CDR3, the HTBI primer set was used. TCRdb re-derived calls from the multiplex PCR reads in MiXCR, one entry per CDR3 protein. The sample records 600,000 to 850,000 distinct CDR3 sequences, around a sixth being singletons. Sequenced input: blood. This clonotype originated in a woman aged 50 to 65 with Graves' hyperthyroidism that later progressed to Graves' ophthalmopathy. The chain joins TRBV29-1 to TRBJ2-6, with TRBD1 identical over 8 bases. This CDR3 is CSVAGTGGSVLTF. The CDR3 DNA reads TGCAGCGTTGCGGGCACAGGGGGTTCCGTCCTGACTTTC.